This record looks at one T cell receptor beta chain sequence and its context. J was trimmed by 2 bases and V by 5 bases; bases with no gene match: 2. CDR1 LNHDA and CDR2 SQIVND come from the germline V gene (reference sequence). CDR3 size: 14 residues. These data belong to a study of blood T cell repertoires in COVID-19. Looking at the study overall: There were acute and convalescent COVID-19 samples, and they came from the United States, Italy and Spain.

Authors' processing steps: Amplifying reference gene primers gave estimates of nucleated cell counts. Some clones are missing from TCRdb's copy, which holds only in-frame ones; the method was immunoSEQ multiplex PCR. V, J and clone size were drawn from that table, and D and trimming were deduced from the DNA. The sample yields under 300,000 clones, 82% seen once. The sample taken for sequencing was peripheral blood. The chain recombines TRBV19 with TRBJ1-2, with 10 bases lining up with TRBD1. This receptor was taken from a woman in her sixties with active or convalescent COVID-19. CDR3 sequence (DNA): TGTGCCAGTAGTCTGGGACAGGGGAACTATGGCTACACCTTC. Residues: CASSLGQGNYGYTF.